This passage covers 6 T cell receptor beta chains from one sample sequenced in a study of control samples from healthy donors and cancer patients. Assay: immunoSEQ multiplex PCR; the TCRdb copy retains only in-frame clones and omits some. This table holds about 230,000 clones, 82% found once. Sequencing was carried out using PBMCs. The source is a woman in her fifties or sixties with lung cancer.

The V call is TRBV4-1, the J call TRBJ1-4, with D tentatively TRBD1 (5 bases). Per germline, CDR1 MGHRA and CDR2 YSYEKL. The CDR3 extends over 16 amino acids. V shed 0 bases and J shed 8 bases, with 16 bases lying between them. CDR3 in amino acids: CASSQDQGRAWEKLFF. CDR3 nucleotides: TGCGCCAGCAGCCAAGATCAGGGCAGGGCTTGGGAAAAACTGTTTTTT.

The rearrangement joins TRBV27 to TRBJ1-5; 10 bases agree with TRBD1. The CDR3 is made up of 15 amino acids. The V segment lost 5 bases and the J segment 4 bases; nucleotides outside the gene matches: 5. In germline, CDR1 is MNHEY, CDR2 SMNVEV (reference sequence). CDR3 loop: CASSGDRGGNQPQHF. The CDR3 DNA follows: TGTGCCAGCAGTGGGGACAGGGGAGGGAATCAGCCCCAGCATTTT.

V is TRBV18 and J is TRBJ1-6; TRBD1 matches at 9 bases. The germline CDR1 and CDR2 sequences are KGHSH and LQKENI. J was trimmed by 9 bases and V by 5 bases; bases with no gene match: 14. The CDR3 consists of 17 residues. CDR3 bases: TGTGCCAGCTCATCAACACGGTTGGGGACAGGGAGTTCACCCCTCCACTTT. Translated: CASSSTRLGTGSSPLHF.

The chain uses TRBV5-8 and TRBJ2-5, with a possible D match to TRBD2 (6 bases). The CDR3 loop spans 16 amino acids. CDR1 SGHTS and CDR2 YDEGEE come from the germline V gene. Trimming cost V 0 bases and J 0 bases, with 12 bases left between them. CDR3: CASSLVTGEYQETQYF. The CDR3 nucleotides are TGTGCCAGCAGCTTGGTAACGGGGGAGTACCAAGAGACCCAGTACTTC.

This chain links TRBV24-1 with TRBJ2-1, with 13 bases matching TRBD2. There are 16 residues in the CDR3. The germline gives CDR1 KGHDR, CDR2 SFDVKD. With 5 bases clipped from V and 3 bases from J, the junction kept 3 bases outside the gene matches. For the CDR3, the DNA is TGTGCCACCAGTGGGGGACTAGCGGGGAACTACAATGAGCAGTTCTTC. Residues: CATSGGLAGNYNEQFF.

The J gene is TRBJ2-3, the V gene TRBV7-2, with 7 bases aligning to TRBD2. Germline CDR1 is SGHTA and CDR2 is FQGNSA. The CDR3 has 14 amino acids. Trimming at V came to 3 bases and at J to 5 bases, leaving 5 bases not matched to a gene. CDR3 sequence: CASSLGGVEDTQYF. CDR3 nucleotides: TGTGCCAGCAGCTTGGGGGGGGTGGAAGATACGCAGTATTTT.